This TCR beta chain emerged from a study of T cell responses to AZD1222 COVID-19 vaccine. Overall study findings and caveats: Spike was spanned by vaccine-associated CD4 TCRs, with dominance at 160-218 and 743-854. Donors in the cohort were predominantly white British and more often female, and clonal diversity was possibly underestimated.

V was cut by 11 bases and J by 7 bases, with 18 bases left in between. Germline loops: CDR1 MNHEY, CDR2 SVGAGI. This CDR3 contains 13 residues. Only one count was recorded for this clone. Its antigen remains unidentified. The protocol was immunoSEQ multiplex PCR, while the TCRdb copy is restricted to in-frame clones and leaves out a portion. The sample lists about 130,000 clones, around nine tenths occurring once. This receptor was identified in an adult in good health. The source was peripheral blood, collected on day 0 of AZD1222 vaccination. The chain uses TRBV6-5 and TRBJ2-1; D gene uncertain. The DNA of the CDR3 is TGTGCCGCGCAGGTGGAGACGTGGAATGAGCAGTTCTTC. Its translation: CAAQVETWNEQFF.